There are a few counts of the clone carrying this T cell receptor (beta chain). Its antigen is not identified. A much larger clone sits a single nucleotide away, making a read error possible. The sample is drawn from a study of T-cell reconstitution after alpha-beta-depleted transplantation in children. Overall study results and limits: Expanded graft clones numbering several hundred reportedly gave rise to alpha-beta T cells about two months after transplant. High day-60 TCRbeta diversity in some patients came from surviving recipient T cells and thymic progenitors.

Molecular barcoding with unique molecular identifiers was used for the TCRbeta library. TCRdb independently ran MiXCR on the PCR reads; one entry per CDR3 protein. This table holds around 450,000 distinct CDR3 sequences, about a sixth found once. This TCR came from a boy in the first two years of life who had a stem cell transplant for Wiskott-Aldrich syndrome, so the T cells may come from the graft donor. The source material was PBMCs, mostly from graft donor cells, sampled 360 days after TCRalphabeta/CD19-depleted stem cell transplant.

This chain's CDR3 is CSVLAGGREEQFF. As DNA, the CDR3 is TGCAGCGTTTTAGCGGGAGGGAGGGAGGAGCAGTTCTTC. V is TRBV29-1 and J is TRBJ2-1, with 11 bases that match TRBD2. J gave up 10 bases and V 5 bases, and 7 bases lay outside the gene matches. The CDR3 covers 13 residues. Germline CDR1 reads SQVTM; CDR2 reads ANQGSEA.